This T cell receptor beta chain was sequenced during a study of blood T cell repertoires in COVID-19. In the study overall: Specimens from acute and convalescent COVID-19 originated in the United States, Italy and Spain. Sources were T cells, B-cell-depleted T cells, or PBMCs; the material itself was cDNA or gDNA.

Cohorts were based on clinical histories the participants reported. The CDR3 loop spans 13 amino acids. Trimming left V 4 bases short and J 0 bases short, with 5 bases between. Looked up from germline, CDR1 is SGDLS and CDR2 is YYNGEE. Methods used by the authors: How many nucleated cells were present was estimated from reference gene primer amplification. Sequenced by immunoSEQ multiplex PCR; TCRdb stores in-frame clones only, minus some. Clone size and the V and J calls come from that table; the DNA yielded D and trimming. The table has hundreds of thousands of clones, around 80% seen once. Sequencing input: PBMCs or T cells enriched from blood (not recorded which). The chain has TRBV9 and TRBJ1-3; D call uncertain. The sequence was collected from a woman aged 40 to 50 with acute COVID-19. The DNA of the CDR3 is TGTGCCAGCAGCCTACGCTCTGGAAACACCATATATTTT. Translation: CASSLRSGNTIYF.